These 13 T cell receptor beta chains came from one sample sequenced in a study of CXCR3-negative and CXCR3-positive naive CD8 T cells. Findings of the study overall: A higher hydrophobicity marked the TRB CDR3s of CXCR3-positive naive cells versus CXCR3-negative naive cells.

5' RACE with UMI labels generated the TRB cDNA libraries. TCRdb re-called the 5' RACE reads and shows each CDR3 protein once, DNA omitted. The sample's table shows 140,000 to 150,000 distinct CDR3 sequences. For these receptors, no antigen is known. Sequencing was carried out using naive CXCR3+ CD8+ T cells from blood. Noted subset: CD45RO-CCR7+CD27+CD95- naive CD8+ T cells expressing CXCR3 (TNR3+). These receptors originate from a human donor in good health. Some clones in this sample may be carry-over from other donors' samples.

The chain combines TRBV29-1 with TRBJ2-1; the TCRdb call, TRBD2, lacks DNA for checking. Per germline, CDR1 SQVTM and CDR2 ANQGSEA. The CDR3 covers 14 residues. The CDR3 loop is CSVELAGGHNEQFF.

CDR3: CASSQPRQGWTSPLHF. This chain joins TRBV23-1 and TRBJ1-6; TCRdb proposes TRBD1, but this gene call is untestable without DNA. TRBV23-1 is an ORF, and what it does is uncertain. The length of the CDR3 is 16 residues.

The gene calls are TRBV5-1 and TRBJ1-3. Germline-derived CDR1 and CDR2 are SGHRS and YFSETQ. The CDR3 is made up of 15 amino acids. The CDR3 loop reads CASSPDFRSGNTIYF.

The chain links TRBV7-2 to TRBJ2-7; there is no DNA to check the TCRdb D call of TRBD2. This CDR3 region has 15 residues. The germline V gene encodes CDR1 SGHTA and CDR2 FQGNSA. CDR3: CASSLDPLGSYEQYF.

The chain is built from TRBV7-9 and TRBJ2-1; TCRdb calls TRBD1, which cannot be checked without DNA. There are 15 residues in the CDR3. Per the germline V gene, CDR1 is SEHNR and CDR2 is FQNEAQ (reference sequence). Here the CDR3 reads CASRDRDSSYNEQFF.

This rearrangement joins TRBV7-8 to TRBJ2-7; the D gene TCRdb calls, TRBD2, cannot be checked with no DNA. The germline V gene has CDR1 SGHVS and CDR2 FQNEAQ. This CDR3 spans 13 amino acids. CDR3 sequence reads: CASNPRGSYEQYF.

This chain's CDR3 is CSVEDGGRTDTQYF. The gene calls are TRBV29-1 and TRBJ2-3; absent DNA, TCRdb's TRBD1 call cannot be checked. The CDR3 is made up of 14 amino acids. Germline CDR1 and CDR2: SQVTM and ANQGSEA.

This chain connects TRBV27 to TRBJ2-7; the TCRdb call, TRBD2, lacks DNA for checking. The CDR3 has 16 residues. Germline lookup yields CDR1 MNHEY and CDR2 SMNVEV (reference sequence). CDR3 sequence: CASSLSGLAFTYEQYF.

This chain links TRBV12-3 or TRBV12-4 with TRBJ1-1; without DNA, the TCRdb call of TRBD1 cannot be checked. This CDR3 spans 13 amino acids. The CDR3 reads CASSEGSWTRTFF.

The chain couples TRBV19 to TRBJ2-1; the D call of TRBD2 rests on TCRdb alone, since no DNA is present to check it. The V gene's germline CDR1 is LNHDA and CDR2 SQIVND (reference sequence). CDR3 size: 11 residues. The CDR3 protein is CASSMGTAGFF. Full variable domain (remainder filled in from reference TRBV19 and TRBJ2-1): DGGITQSPKYLFRKEGQNVTLSCEQNLNHDAMYWYRQDPGQGLRLIYYSQIVNDFQKGDIAEGYSVSREKKESFPLTVTSAQKNPTAFYLCASSMGTAGFFGPGTRLTVL.

The J gene is TRBJ1-2, the V gene TRBV7-2. This CDR3 has 14 residues. The germline V gene has CDR1 SGHTA and CDR2 FQGNSA. The CDR3 loop reads CASSLGSGLYGYTF. Complete variable domain (other parts from reference TRBV7-2 and TRBJ1-2): GAGVSQSPSNKVTEKGKDVELRCDPISGHTALYWYRQSLGQGLEFLIYFQGNSAPDKSGLPSDRFSAERTGGSVSTLTIQRTQQEDSAVYLCASSLGSGLYGYTFGSGTRLTVV.

The chain recombines TRBV7-9 with TRBJ2-7; TCRdb outputs TRBD1, but without DNA this stays unchecked. Germline loops: CDR1 SEHNR, CDR2 FQNEAQ (reference sequence). This CDR3 is built from 12 residues. The CDR3 protein is CASRGQTYEQYF.

The V and J genes are TRBV5-1 and TRBJ2-5; TCRdb selects TRBD2, and the lack of DNA leaves this call unchecked. This CDR3 comprises 17 residues. The germline CDR1 and CDR2 sequences are SGHRS and YFSETQ. The CDR3: CASSPNQREEWTETQYF.